The rows below give T cell receptor beta chains drawn from one sample of a study of long-term antiretroviral therapy in people with HIV. Profiling relied on immunoSEQ multiplex PCR, and the TCRdb table lists in-frame clones only, not all of them. Of fewer than 10,000 clones in the sample, around 75% are singletons; the top ten hold roughly 21%. Sample: unsorted PBMCs, taken 1.8 years before starting antiretroviral therapy. The receptors come from a man aged 40-55 years with HIV. Each CDR3 is given with its conserved first and last residue. The D gene is left open where the match is weak. Clone size is not always given. Where it is, it says once, few, many or a class for expanded clones.

J,size,V,D,CDR3,DNA
TRBJ2-1,-,TRBV4-2,TRBD2,CASSQQLAASSYNEQFF,TGTGCCAGCAGCCAACAGCTAGCGGCGAGCTCCTACAATGAGCAGTTCTTC
TRBJ2-5,-,TRBV19,TRBD1,CASKDGTGGYETQYF,TGTGCCAGTAAAGACGGGACAGGAGGCTATGAGACCCAGTACTTC
TRBJ1-2,-,TRBV9,-,CASSVDRPGASGYTF,TGTGCCAGCAGCGTAGACCGTCCTGGAGCGAGTGGCTACACCTTC
TRBJ1-6,few,TRBV10-2,-,CASSVQGAFNSPLHF,TGCGCCAGCAGTGTACAGGGTGCGTTCAATTCACCCCTCCACTTT
TRBJ1-2,once,TRBV6-5,-,CASSSGRSYGYTF,TGTGCCAGCAGTTCCGGACGGAGCTATGGCTACACCTTC
TRBJ2-3,-,TRBV4-1,TRBD2,CASRFEPGLSSTDTQYF,TGCGCCAGCAGATTCGAACCGGGACTATCGAGCACAGATACGCAGTATTTT
TRBJ1-6,-,TRBV13,-,CASSLWSYNSPLHF,TGTGCCAGCAGTCTGTGGAGTTATAATTCACCCCTCCACTTT
TRBJ1-1,-,TRBV11-2,-,CASTISGLEAFF,TGTGCCAGCACCATTTCGGGACTTGAAGCTTTCTTT
TRBJ2-1,-,TRBV9,-,CASSVGQYNEQFF,TGTGCCAGCAGCGTCGGACAGTACAATGAGCAGTTCTTC
TRBJ1-1,-,TRBV7-3,-,CASSLYRNTEAFF,TGTGCCAGCAGCCTATACAGGAACACTGAAGCTTTCTTT
TRBJ1-5,-,TRBV27,-,CASSLGADNQPQHF,TGTGCCAGCAGTTTAGGGGCAGACAATCAGCCCCAGCATTTT
TRBJ1-2,once,TRBV28,TRBD1,CASSLSARGFLYGYTF,TGTGCCAGCAGTTTATCTGCCAGGGGGTTCCTATATGGCTACACCTTC
TRBJ2-4,-,TRBV11-2,TRBD1,CASSLSGTGLLAKNIQYF,TGTGCCAGCAGCCTCTCTGGGACAGGGTTACTAGCCAAAAACATTCAGTACTTC
TRBJ1-2,-,TRBV7-2,-,CASSLNGGYTF,TGTGCCAGCAGCCTGAACGGTGGCTACACCTTC
TRBJ1-5,-,TRBV28,-,CASSTQGMAQHF,TGTGCCAGCAGTACGCAGGGGATGGCCCAGCATTTT
TRBJ2-2,-,TRBV5-4,-,CASSLSLGTGELFF,TGTGCCAGCAGCTTATCCCTTGGCACCGGGGAGCTGTTTTTT
TRBJ2-7,-,TRBV5-4,TRBD2,CASSLQRGMEQYF,TGTGCCAGCAGCTTACAGCGGGGGATGGAGCAGTACTTC
TRBJ2-7,-,TRBV6-6,-,CASSYDRDGYSYEQYF,TGTGCCAGCAGTTACGACCGGGACGGATACTCCTACGAGCAGTACTTC
TRBJ1-5,few,TRBV19,TRBD1,CASSSGQSNQPQHF,TGTGCCAGTAGCTCGGGACAGAGCAATCAGCCCCAGCATTTT
TRBJ2-1,-,TRBV28,TRBD1,CASSSTLDRASIF,TGTGCCAGCAGTTCCACCCTGGACAGGGCATCAATCTTC
TRBJ1-1,once,TRBV5-1,-,CASSLPGRSAEAFF,TGCGCCAGCAGCTTGCCAGGGAGGTCGGCTGAAGCTTTCTTT
TRBJ2-7,-,TRBV5-4,TRBD1,CASSRGGTGTYEQYF,TGTGCCAGCAGCCGTGGAGGGACAGGAACTTACGAGCAGTACTTC
TRBJ2-7,-,TRBV27,-,CASSLSKGTLLYEQYF,TGTGCCAGCAGTTTATCGAAAGGGACTCTACTCTACGAGCAGTACTTC
TRBJ2-7,-,TRBV11-2,-,CASSLDRQEGYEQYF,TGTGCCAGCAGCTTAGATCGACAGGAGGGATACGAGCAGTACTTC
TRBJ1-5,few,TRBV19,-,CASSRQNQPQHF,TGTGCCAGTAGTCGTCAGAATCAGCCCCAGCATTTT
TRBJ1-1,-,TRBV5-6,TRBD1,CASSPRQGLNTEAFF,TGTGCCAGCAGCCCCCGACAGGGGTTGAACACTGAAGCTTTCTTT
TRBJ2-2,-,TRBV2,-,CASSPRTGLGELFF,TGTGCCAGCAGTCCGAGAACAGGGTTAGGGGAGCTGTTTTTT
TRBJ2-3,large,TRBV5-6,TRBD1,CASSWGQGALADTQYF,TGTGCCAGCAGCTGGGGACAGGGGGCGCTGGCAGATACGCAGTATTTT
TRBJ1-4,few,TRBV7-9,-,CASSWLGDTEKLFF,TGTGCCAGCAGCTGGTTGGGGGATACTGAAAAACTGTTTTTT
TRBJ2-7,-,TRBV5-1,-,CASTVTGLEDEQYF,TGCGCCAGCACCGTGACGGGGCTCGAGGACGAGCAGTACTTC
TRBJ2-1,-,TRBV5-4,TRBD1,CASSTRQGPSYNEQFF,TGTGCCAGCAGCACCCGACAGGGGCCCTCCTACAATGAGCAGTTCTTC
TRBJ2-4,few,TRBV27,-,CASSLSGGEAKNIQYF,TGTGCCAGCAGTTTATCGGGGGGCGAAGCCAAAAACATTCAGTACTTC
TRBJ2-7,-,TRBV28,-,CASSLRGFSYEQYF,TGTGCCAGCAGTTTACGAGGGTTCTCCTACGAGCAGTACTTC
TRBJ2-1,-,TRBV13,TRBD2,CASSLRRLAGGEGNNEQFF,TGTGCCAGCAGCTTACGCCGGCTAGCGGGGGGGGAGGGTAACAATGAGCAGTTCTTC
TRBJ2-7,few,TRBV6-5,-,CASSLDRGEGDEQYF,TGTGCCAGCAGCCTCGACAGAGGTGAGGGGGACGAGCAGTACTTC
TRBJ1-1,-,TRBV19,-,CASSIDGNPGTEAFF,TGTGCCAGTAGTATAGATGGAAACCCGGGGACTGAAGCTTTCTTT
TRBJ1-2,-,TRBV6-6,-,CASSSVGSANYGYTF,TGTGCCAGCAGTTCGGTAGGAAGCGCTAACTATGGCTACACCTTC
TRBJ1-5,-,TRBV19,-,CASSIIQGLGNQPQHF,TGTGCCAGTAGTATCATCCAAGGGTTAGGCAATCAGCCCCAGCATTTT
TRBJ2-7,-,TRBV11-2,-,CASSLGPGTSLEQYF,TGTGCCAGCAGCTTAGGCCCCGGGACATCCCTGGAGCAGTACTTC
TRBJ2-7,-,TRBV11-2,-,CASSLVPGLSSYEQYF,TGTGCCAGCAGCTTAGTACCGGGACTCTCCTCCTACGAGCAGTACTTC
TRBJ2-2,-,TRBV11-3,-,CASSLADYTGELFF,TGTGCCAGCAGCTTAGCGGACTACACCGGGGAGCTGTTTTTT
TRBJ1-3,-,TRBV7-9,TRBD1,CASSLGTGHLSGNTIYF,TGTGCCAGCAGCTTAGGGACAGGGCACCTCTCTGGAAACACCATATATTTT
TRBJ1-4,once,TRBV6-6,-,CASSYSTGTEKLFF,TGTGCCAGCAGTTACTCTACAGGGACTGAAAAACTGTTTTTT
TRBJ2-7,-,TRBV10-3,-,CAISDGAGPYEQYF,TGTGCCATCAGTGACGGGGCGGGCCCCTACGAGCAGTACTTC
TRBJ2-5,-,TRBV19,TRBD1,CASRVGQGEETQYF,TGTGCCAGTAGAGTCGGACAGGGCGAAGAGACCCAGTACTTC
TRBJ2-5,-,TRBV5-1,-,CASRVNLQETQYF,TGCGCCAGCAGGGTTAACCTCCAAGAGACCCAGTACTTC
TRBJ1-3,-,TRBV11-3,-,CASSFRTAVSGNTIYF,TGTGCCAGCAGCTTCCGAACAGCTGTCTCTGGAAACACCATATATTTT